Presented here are 14 T cell receptor beta chains from one specimen sequenced in a study of blood T cell repertoires in COVID-19. The method was immunoSEQ multiplex PCR; TCRdb's version includes in-frame clones alone and lacks a portion of them. Of 400,000 or so clones listed, more than 75% are singletons. The specimen sequenced was PBMCs or T cells enriched from blood (not recorded which). The receptors stem from a man aged 35-49 years in a cohort exposed to, infected with or recovered from COVID-19 (not recorded which).

The chain couples TRBV29-1 to TRBJ1-1, with D perhaps TRBD1 (5 bases). The V gene lost 0 bases and the J gene lost 4 bases, with 9 bases spanning the gap. The V gene's germline CDR1 is SQVTM and CDR2 ANQGSEA. CDR3 length equals 13 residues. This chain's CDR3 is CSVEEGEGTEAFF. The DNA for the CDR3 is TGCAGCGTTGAAGAGGGGGAGGGCACTGAAGCTTTCTTT.

The chain recombines TRBV6-5 with TRBJ2-1, with D possibly matching TRBD2 (5 bases). CDR1 is MNHEY and CDR2 is SVGAGI in the germline V gene. Trimming stripped 6 bases from V and 8 bases from J, with 17 bases between. This CDR3 is built from 14 residues. The CDR3 here is CASSPDEGWHEQFF. The CDR3 DNA reads as TGTGCCAGCAGCCCGGATGAGGGATGGCATGAGCAGTTCTTC.

The chain carries TRBV7-9 and TRBJ1-3; possible D gene TRBD1, 5 bases. Per germline, CDR1 SEHNR and CDR2 FQNEAQ (reference sequence). The CDR3 runs 15 residues. V lost 4 bases, J lost 2 bases, and 12 bases lay in between. CDR3 sequence: CASSWLGQPGNTIYF. The CDR3 DNA is TGTGCCAGCAGCTGGTTGGGGCAACCTGGAAACACCATATATTTT.

CDR3 in amino acids: CASSVQRGETQYF. As DNA, the CDR3 is TGTGCCAGCAGCGTACAAAGGGGGGAGACCCAGTACTTC. This rearrangement joins TRBV3-1 (or the pseudogene TRBV3-2) to TRBJ2-5, with a tentative D call TRBD1 (6 bases). V lost 5 bases and J lost 5, with 12 bases in between. CDR1 and CDR2 (germline): LGHDT, YNNKEL (reference sequence). The CDR3 is 13 residues long.

V is TRBV3-1 (or the pseudogene TRBV3-2) and J is TRBJ2-5; 8 positions agree with TRBD2. This CDR3 has 15 residues. V shed 4 bases and J 2 bases; nucleotides not matched to a gene: 6. CDR1 is LGHDT, CDR2 YNNKEL, per germline (reference sequence). CDR3 sequence reads: CASSPGAGDQETQYF. As DNA, the CDR3 is TGTGCCAGCAGCCCAGGAGCGGGAGATCAAGAGACCCAGTACTTC.

This clone appeared once. This chain connects TRBV6-5 to TRBJ1-2; 8 bases agree with TRBD1. Germline assignment: CDR1 MNHEY and CDR2 SVGAGI. The CDR3 has 15 residues. V shed 3 bases and J 3 bases; nucleotides not matched to a gene: 6. The CDR3 sequence is CASSYWAGGDYGYTF. CDR3 coding DNA: TGTGCCAGCAGTTATTGGGCAGGGGGCGACTATGGCTACACCTTC.

This clone was observed a handful of times. The chain combines TRBV15 with TRBJ2-7, with 8 bases lining up with TRBD1. Germline CDR1 is LNHNV and CDR2 is YYDKDF (reference sequence). V lost 0 bases, J lost 3 bases, and 7 bases stayed unmatched. The CDR3 has 16 amino acids. CDR3 in amino acids: CATSRDSPDRVYEQYF. Here the CDR3 DNA reads TGTGCCACCAGCAGAGACTCGCCGGACAGGGTCTACGAGCAGTACTTC. The complete variable domain, with remaining parts taken from reference TRBV15 and TRBJ2-7, reads DAMVIQNPRYQVTQFGKPVTLSCSQTLNHNVMYWYQQKSSQAPKLLFHYYDKDFNNEADTPDNFQSRRPNTSFCFLDIRSPGLGDTAMYLCATSRDSPDRVYEQYFGPGTRLTVT.

As to this clone: Other DNA sequences in the sample encode the same CDR3. The CDR3 region has the DNA TGCGCCAGCAGCTTGAGAGGAACTAATGAAAAACTGTTTTTT. Encoded protein: CASSLRGTNEKLFF. V and J are TRBV5-1 and TRBJ1-4; D not certain. Germline CDR1 is SGHRS and CDR2 is YFSETQ. The germline V and J ends were trimmed by 1 base and 1 base, with 5 bases remaining between them. The CDR3 loop spans 14 amino acids.

This chain joins TRBV6-1 and TRBJ2-7; 7 nucleotides agree with TRBD1. Germline assignment: CDR1 MNHNS and CDR2 SASEGT. This CDR3 is built from 15 residues. Losses at the gene ends were 0 bases for V and 0 bases for J; bases not matched to a gene: 2. CDR3 sequence reads: CASSEAWTGSYEQYF. For the CDR3, the DNA is TGTGCCAGCAGTGAAGCCTGGACAGGCTCCTACGAGCAGTACTTC.

The chain recombines TRBV27 with TRBJ1-2; perhaps TRBD1 as D (5 bases). V lost 3 bases to trimming and J lost 6 bases, with 14 bases between them. Per germline, CDR1 MNHEY and CDR2 SMNVEV (reference sequence). This CDR3 spans 14 amino acids. CDR3 protein: CASSFSSGMNGYTF. The DNA of the CDR3 is TGTGCCAGCAGTTTCTCGTCAGGGATGAATGGCTACACCTTC.

This chain uses TRBV3-1 (or the pseudogene TRBV3-2) with TRBJ2-1, with TRBD2 matching 10 bases. The V and J ends lost 1 base and 4 bases, in that order; junction bases with no gene match: 1. The CDR3 spans 15 residues. CDR1 is LGHDT, CDR2 YNNKEL, per germline (reference sequence). This CDR3 reads CASSQAGLAYNEQFF. CDR3 nucleotides: TGTGCCAGCAGCCAAGCGGGACTAGCGTACAATGAGCAGTTCTTC.

CDR3 loop: CASSLEGANSDEQFF. Here the CDR3 DNA reads TGTGCCAGCAGCTTGGAGGGGGCCAACTCGGATGAGCAGTTCTTC. The V and J genes are TRBV5-8 and TRBJ2-1, with TRBD1 matching over 7 bases. Germline V gene sequence: CDR1 SGHTS, CDR2 YDEGEE. J gave up 8 bases and V 0 bases, and 8 bases lay outside the gene matches. The CDR3 sequence is 15 residues long.

This clone was seen just once. This CDR3 is also generated by other DNA sequences in the sample. J is TRBJ2-1 and V is TRBV5-1; no definite D call. Trimming took 4 bases from V and 0 from J, leaving 11 bases between them. The CDR3 totals 15 residues. In germline, CDR1 is SGHRS, CDR2 YFSETQ. The CDR3 loop reads CASSRGLSSYNEQFF. As DNA, the CDR3 is TGCGCCAGCAGCAGAGGATTGAGCTCCTACAATGAGCAGTTCTTC.

The rearrangement links TRBV11-2 to TRBJ1-1, with D uncertain. CDR3 length equals 14 residues. The germline gives CDR1 SGHAT, CDR2 FQNNGV. V lost 1 base and J 1 base, leaving 7 bases between the germline ends. CDR3 coding DNA: TGTGCCAGCAGCTTAGGGCTCCAGAACACTGAAGCTTTCTTT. This codes for CASSLGLQNTEAFF.